Presented here are 12 T cell receptor beta chains from one specimen sequenced in a study of response to subunit inactivated influenza vaccine. Via MiXCR, TCRdb re-called the RT-PCR reads, giving one row per CDR3 protein. The data hold about 610,000 distinct CDR3 sequences, with approximately 14% observed a single time. This specimen consisted of PBMCs from blood, obtained roughly 13 days after vaccination. Receptors were obtained from a man aged 50 to 59 who received an inactivated influenza vaccine.

A few counts support this clonotype. The rearrangement uses TRBV27 and TRBJ2-1; TRBD1 aligns across 9 bases. Germline CDR1 MNHEY, CDR2 SMNVEV (reference sequence). The CDR3 is made up of 14 amino acids. J gave up 8 bases and V 5 bases, and 7 bases lay outside the gene matches. The CDR3 here is CASSPRQGGHEQFF. The CDR3 nucleotides are TGTGCCAGCAGTCCAAGACAGGGGGGGCATGAGCAGTTCTTC.

This clonotype was counted only a few times. This chain joins TRBV6-5 and TRBJ2-7; D unclear. The CDR3 is 12 amino acids. V lost 4 bases to trimming and J lost 4 bases, with 8 bases between them. The germline V gene encodes CDR1 MNHEY and CDR2 SVGAGI. The DNA for the CDR3 is TGTGCCAGCAGTTCGACACTTTACGAGCAGTACTTC. Amino acids: CASSSTLYEQYF.

The rearrangement links TRBV7-9 to TRBJ1-4; TRBD1 might be the D (5 bases). V lost 5 bases to trimming and J lost 10 bases, with 11 bases between them. The germline CDR1 and CDR2 sequences are SEHNR and FQNEAQ (reference sequence). The CDR3 contains 12 residues. CDR3 nucleotides: TGTGCCAGCAGCCCAGTAAGGGGAAAACTGTTTTTT. Translating it yields CASSPVRGKLFF.

This sequence joins TRBV7-2 and TRBJ1-1; D gene uncertain. Between the trimmed V and J ends, which lost 6 bases and 0 bases, there was a span of 8 bases. This CDR3 has 13 residues. The germline CDR1 and CDR2 sequences are SGHTA and FQGNSA. The CDR3: CASSIGLNTEAFF. The CDR3 DNA follows: TGTGCCAGCAGTATAGGACTGAACACTGAAGCTTTCTTT.

The J gene is TRBJ2-1, the V gene TRBV6-9, with a tentative D call TRBD2 (7 bases). This CDR3 is built from 14 residues. Deletions cut 8 bases from V and 7 bases from J, with 18 bases between. In germline, CDR1 is MNHGY, CDR2 SVAAGI. DNA for the CDR3: TGTGCCAGCTTCCTCGGGGGGCAAGGGAATGAGCAGTTCTTC. This gives the protein CASFLGGQGNEQFF.

CDR3 amino acids: CASSQGVVEQYF. CDR3 nucleotide sequence: TGTGCCAGCAGCCAAGGAGTAGTCGAGCAGTACTTC. The chain is built from TRBV3-1 and TRBJ2-7; no firm D call. Germline V gene data show CDR1 as LGHDT and CDR2 as YNNKEL (reference sequence). This CDR3 contains 12 residues. V shed 1 base and J shed 6 bases, with 7 bases lying between them.

The CDR3 DNA reads TGTGCCAGCAGTTACTCGCAGTCAGTCGGTCGGGGGGCCAACGTCCTGACTTTC. This translates into CASSYSQSVGRGANVLTF. The rearrangement joins TRBV6-5 to TRBJ2-6, with D unresolved. CDR3 length: 18 amino acids. Germline CDR1 reads MNHEY; CDR2 reads SVGAGI. Trimming took off 0 bases at V and 4 bases at J, with 16 bases between the two ends.

This clonotype was recorded a few times. This chain uses TRBV12-3 or TRBV12-4 with TRBJ2-1, with D possibly called TRBD1 or TRBD2 (5 bases each). This CDR3 is 15 amino acids long. The V and J ends lost 1 base and 6 bases respectively, with 13 bases between them. The CDR3 sequence is CASSLEPGLGNEQFF. CDR3 bases: TGTGCCAGCAGTTTAGAACCGGGGCTGGGCAATGAGCAGTTCTTC.

This clonotype was detected ten times or more. The chain uses TRBV4-1 and TRBJ2-7; D not certain. The CDR3 consists of 14 residues. Germline CDR1 MGHRA, CDR2 YSYEKL. The V end was cut by 2 bases, the J end by 0 bases, with 8 bases between. In nucleotides, the CDR3 is TGCGCCAGCAGCCAATCTCCGAGCTCCTACGAGCAGTACTTC. Its protein is CASSQSPSSYEQYF.

The chain links TRBV10-3 to TRBJ2-2; unclear D gene. The V end lost 6 bases, the J end lost 6 bases, and 5 bases lay between the germline ends. Germline values: CDR1 ENHRY, CDR2 SYGVKD. The CDR3 sequence is 11 residues long. CDR3 region: CAIREPGELFF. CDR3 in DNA: TGTGCCATCAGGGAACCCGGGGAGCTGTTTTTT.

This clonotype was detected a few times. The CDR3 DNA reads TGTGCCACGTTCTCGGGACTCGCTAACTATGGCTACACCTTC. It specifies CATFSGLANYGYTF. The chain combines TRBV12-3 or TRBV12-4 with TRBJ1-2; the D gene is possibly TRBD1 (5 bases). V was shortened by 10 bases and J by 0 bases, with 15 bases between the two germline ends. CDR3 length: 14 amino acids.

The J gene is TRBJ2-3, the V gene TRBV25-1; 10 nucleotides agree with TRBD2. The CDR3 contains 17 residues. J gave up 3 bases and V 3 bases, and 9 bases lay outside the gene matches. Germline CDR1 MGHDK, CDR2 SYGVNS. CDR3 DNA sequence: TGTGCCAGCAGTGAGGGACTAGCGTGGGGGAGGACAGATACGCAGTATTTT. Translating gives CASSEGLAWGRTDTQYF.